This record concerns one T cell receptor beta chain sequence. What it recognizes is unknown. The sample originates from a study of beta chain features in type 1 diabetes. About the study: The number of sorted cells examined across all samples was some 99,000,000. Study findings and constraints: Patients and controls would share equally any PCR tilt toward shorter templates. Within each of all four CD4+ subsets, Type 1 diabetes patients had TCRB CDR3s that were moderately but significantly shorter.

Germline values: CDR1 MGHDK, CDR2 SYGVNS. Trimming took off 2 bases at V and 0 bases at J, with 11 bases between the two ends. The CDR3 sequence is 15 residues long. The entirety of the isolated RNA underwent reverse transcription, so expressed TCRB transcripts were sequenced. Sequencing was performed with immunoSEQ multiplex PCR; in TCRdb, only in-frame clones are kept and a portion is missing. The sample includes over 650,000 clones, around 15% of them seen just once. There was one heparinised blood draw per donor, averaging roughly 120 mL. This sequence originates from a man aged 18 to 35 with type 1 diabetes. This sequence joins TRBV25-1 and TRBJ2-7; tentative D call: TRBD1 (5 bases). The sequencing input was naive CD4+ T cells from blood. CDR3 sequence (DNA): TGTGCCAGCAGTGAAAAAGGGGCGAGCTCCTACGAGCAGTACTTC. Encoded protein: CASSEKGASSYEQYF.